These 14 T cell receptor beta chains originate from one sample sequenced in a study of T cells expressing NK-cell markers. Each CDR3 protein gets one entry in TCRdb, which reprocessed the 5' RACE reads and gives no DNA. Its table lists about 390,000 distinct CDR3 sequences. Sequencing was carried out using blood T cells: a sorted CD56 or NKG2C T cell subset, CD4+ or CD8+ T cells, or bulk PBMC T cells (not recorded which). These TCRs come from a woman in her 50s in good health.

The chain uses TRBV15 and TRBJ1-2. CDR3 length: 15 amino acids. Germline V gene data show CDR1 as LNHNV and CDR2 as YYDKDF (reference sequence). This CDR3 is CATSREPRSAYGYTF.

The genes are TRBV27 and TRBJ1-2; TCRdb returns TRBD1, unconfirmable since there is no DNA. The CDR3 length is 13 residues. The germline CDR1 and CDR2 sequences are MNHEY and SMNVEV (reference sequence). Here the CDR3 reads CASSLWAGEGYTF.

The chain joins TRBV10-3 to TRBJ2-3. The germline V gene has CDR1 ENHRY and CDR2 SYGVKD. This CDR3 region has 15 residues. Here the CDR3 reads CAISGKDSSTDTQYF.

The chain combines TRBV15 with TRBJ2-1; as DNA is missing, the TRBD2 call by TCRdb cannot be tested. Germline CDR1 reads LNHNV; CDR2 reads YYDKDF (reference sequence). This CDR3 comprises 15 residues. The CDR3: CATSRGELAGNEQFF. Full variable domain (outside the CDR3, taken from reference TRBV15 and TRBJ2-1): DAMVIQNPRYQVTQFGKPVTLSCSQTLNHNVMYWYQQKSSQAPKLLFHYYDKDFNNEADTPDNFQSRRPNTSFCFLDIRSPGLGDTAMYLCATSRGELAGNEQFFGPGTRLTVL.

The chain joins TRBV12-3 or TRBV12-4 to TRBJ2-2; TCRdb proposes TRBD2, but this gene call is untestable without DNA. There are 15 residues in the CDR3. The CDR3: CASSLGAGWAGELFF.

The gene calls are TRBV10-2 and TRBJ1-4. CDR1 is WSHSY and CDR2 is SAAADI in the germline V gene. The CDR3 has 15 amino acids. CDR3 loop: CASSVNAATNEKLFF.

The chain has TRBV4-1 and TRBJ2-1. Germline CDR1 reads MGHRA; CDR2 reads YSYEKL. The CDR3 loop spans 14 amino acids. CDR3 amino acids: CASSQVTQYNEQFF.

The J gene is TRBJ2-5, the V gene TRBV19; the D call from TCRdb, TRBD2, cannot be confirmed without DNA. The CDR3 spans 13 residues. In germline, CDR1 is LNHDA, CDR2 SQIVND (reference sequence). CDR3 in amino acids: CASRSLSQETQYF.

The chain couples TRBV6-5 to TRBJ1-2; TCRdb proposes TRBD1, but this gene call is untestable without DNA. Germline CDR1 and CDR2: MNHEY and SVGAGI. The CDR3 consists of 12 residues. The CDR3 spells CASRKQTGNYTF.

The chain has TRBV12-3 or TRBV12-4 and TRBJ2-1; checking the TCRdb D call of TRBD2 is not possible without DNA. This CDR3 has 14 residues. The chain's CDR3 is CASSFDGTRGEQFF.

The V gene is TRBV29-1, the J gene TRBJ2-3; TCRdb selects TRBD2, and the lack of DNA leaves this call unchecked. Germline values: CDR1 SQVTM, CDR2 ANQGSEA. The CDR3 totals 18 residues. The CDR3: CSARPLTTSGRGTDTQYF.

The rearrangement uses TRBV18 and TRBJ1-2; TCRdb outputs TRBD1, but without DNA this stays unchecked. Germline V gene lookup returns CDR1 KGHSH and CDR2 LQKENI. The CDR3 has 14 amino acids. The CDR3: CASSYGQGDYGYTF.

The rearrangement uses TRBV15 and TRBJ2-1. CDR1 and CDR2 from the germline V gene are LNHNV and YYDKDF (reference sequence). The CDR3 spans 15 residues. The CDR3 here is CATSRTGTTYNEQFF. Filled out from reference TRBV15 and TRBJ2-1, the complete variable domain reads DAMVIQNPRYQVTQFGKPVTLSCSQTLNHNVMYWYQQKSSQAPKLLFHYYDKDFNNEADTPDNFQSRRPNTSFCFLDIRSPGLGDTAMYLCATSRTGTTYNEQFFGPGTRLTVL.

This chain uses TRBV20-1 with TRBJ2-5; TCRdb's D call of TRBD1 is untestable without DNA. Germline loops: CDR1 DFQATT, CDR2 SNEGSKA (reference sequence). This CDR3 region has 13 residues. This chain's CDR3 is CSAPRGREETQYF.